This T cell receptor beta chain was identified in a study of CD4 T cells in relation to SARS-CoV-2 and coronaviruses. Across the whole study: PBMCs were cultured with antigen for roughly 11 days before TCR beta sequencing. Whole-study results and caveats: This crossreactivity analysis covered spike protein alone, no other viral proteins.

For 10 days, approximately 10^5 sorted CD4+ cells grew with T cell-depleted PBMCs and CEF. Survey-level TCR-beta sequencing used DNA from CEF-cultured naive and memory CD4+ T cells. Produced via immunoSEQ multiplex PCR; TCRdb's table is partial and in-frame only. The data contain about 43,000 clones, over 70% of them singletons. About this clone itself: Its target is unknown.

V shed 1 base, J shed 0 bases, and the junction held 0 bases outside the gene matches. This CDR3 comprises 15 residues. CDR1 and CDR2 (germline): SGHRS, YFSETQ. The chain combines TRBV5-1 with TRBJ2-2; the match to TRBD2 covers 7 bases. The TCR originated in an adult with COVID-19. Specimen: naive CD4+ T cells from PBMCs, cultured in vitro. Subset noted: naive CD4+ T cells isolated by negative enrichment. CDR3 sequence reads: CASSLTSANTGELFF. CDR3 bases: TGCGCCAGCAGCTTGACTAGCGCGAACACCGGGGAGCTGTTTTTT.